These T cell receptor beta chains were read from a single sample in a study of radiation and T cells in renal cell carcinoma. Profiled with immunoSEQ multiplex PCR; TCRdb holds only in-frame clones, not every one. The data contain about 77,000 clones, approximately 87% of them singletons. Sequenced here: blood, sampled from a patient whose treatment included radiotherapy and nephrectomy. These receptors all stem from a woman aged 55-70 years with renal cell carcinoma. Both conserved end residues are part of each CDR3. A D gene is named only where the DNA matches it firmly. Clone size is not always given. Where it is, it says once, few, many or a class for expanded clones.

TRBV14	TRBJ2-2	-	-	TGTGCCAGCAGCCAAGAACGGGTATTGAACACCGGGGAGCTGTTTTTT	CASSQERVLNTGELFF
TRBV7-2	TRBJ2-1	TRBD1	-	TGTGCCAGCAGCCAAGGGACAGGGGTGGTCAATGAGCAGTTCTTC	CASSQGTGVVNEQFF
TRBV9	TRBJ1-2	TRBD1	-	TGTGCCAGCAGCGGGGTAGGGGGCGGAGGCTACACCTTC	CASSGVGGGGYTF
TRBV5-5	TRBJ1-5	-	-	TGTGCCAGCAGCTTGCTGCCGAGCAATCAGCCCCAGCATTTT	CASSLLPSNQPQHF
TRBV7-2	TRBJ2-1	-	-	TGTGCCAGCAGCTCCAGGGTTAGGGGCAATGAGCAGTTCTTC	CASSSRVRGNEQFF
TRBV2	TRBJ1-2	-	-	TGTGCCAGGACTGAAAGGGGCTCCGGGGGCTACACCTTC	CARTERGSGGYTF
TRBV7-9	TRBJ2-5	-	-	TGTGCCAGCAGCTTCCGAGGGACATTAGAAGAGACCCAGTACTTC	CASSFRGTLEETQYF
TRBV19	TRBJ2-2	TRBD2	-	TGTGCCAGTAGTCCCCTGACTAGCGGGCTTGGTAACACCGGGGAGCTGTTTTTT	CASSPLTSGLGNTGELFF
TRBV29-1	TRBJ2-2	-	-	TGCAGCGTTGGGGACGGCCGGAGGGAGCTGTTTTTT	CSVGDGRRELFF
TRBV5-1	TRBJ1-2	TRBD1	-	TGCGCCAGCAGCTTCCAACAGGGGATATCCTATGGCTACACCTTC	CASSFQQGISYGYTF
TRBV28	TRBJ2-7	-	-	TGTGCCAGCAGCCCCGTTCTAACCTACGAGCAGTACTTC	CASSPVLTYEQYF
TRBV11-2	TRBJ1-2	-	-	TGTGCCAGCAGCCACAGAGAGTCCCTGGTGGGGACTAACTATGGCTACACCTTC	CASSHRESLVGTNYGYTF
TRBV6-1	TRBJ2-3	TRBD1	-	TGTGCCAGCAGCCGGGACAGGGGTACAGATACGCAGTATTTT	CASSRDRGTDTQYF
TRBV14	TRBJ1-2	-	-	TGTGCCAGCAGCCAAGTTTCCCGGACAAACGGCTACACCTTC	CASSQVSRTNGYTF
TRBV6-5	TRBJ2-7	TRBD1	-	TGTGCCAGCAACACCTACAGGGGATCCCACGAGCAGTACTTC	CASNTYRGSHEQYF
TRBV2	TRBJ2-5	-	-	TGTGCCAGCAGCGCCCTGCCGGGCCGGTACCAAGAGACCCAGTACTTC	CASSALPGRYQETQYF
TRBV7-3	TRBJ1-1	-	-	TGTGCCAGCAGCGCCGACAGCGGGACCACTGAAGCTTTCTTT	CASSADSGTTEAFF
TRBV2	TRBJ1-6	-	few	TGTGCCAGCAGTGGTAGGTGGGGCCCATCACCCCTCCACTTT	CASSGRWGPSPLHF
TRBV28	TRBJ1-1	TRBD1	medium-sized	TGTGCCAGCAGTTGGACAGGGGGCACTGAAGCTTTCTTT	CASSWTGGTEAFF
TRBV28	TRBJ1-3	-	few	TGTGCAACTCTCTCTGGAAACACCATATATTTT	CATLSGNTIYF
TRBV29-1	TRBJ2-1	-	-	TGCAGCGCCGCCTCGAGCTCCTACAATGAGCAGTTCTTC	CSAASSSYNEQFF
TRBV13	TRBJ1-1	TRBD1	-	TGTGCCAGCAGCGCTAGGGGGCGGGGAAACACTGAAGCTTTCTTT	CASSARGRGNTEAFF
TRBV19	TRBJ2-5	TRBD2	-	TGTGCCAGTAGTCAATTTAGCGGGCAGACCCAGTACTTC	CASSQFSGQTQYF
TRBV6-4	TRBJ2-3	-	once	TGTGCCAGCAGTGACAACCTTCTAGCAGCGGTGAAAGCGACAGATACGCAGTATTTT	CASSDNLLAAVKATDTQYF
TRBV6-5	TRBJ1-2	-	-	TGTGCCAGCAGTTACTCGAGGGGGGACCAGAATGGCTACACCTTC	CASSYSRGDQNGYTF
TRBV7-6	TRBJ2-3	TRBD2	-	TGTGCCAGCAGCTTAGCGGGGGGGAGATATACAGATACGCAGTATTTT	CASSLAGGRYTDTQYF
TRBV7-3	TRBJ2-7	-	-	TGTGCCAGCAGCTCCTCAGGGATTTCCGAGCAGTACTTC	CASSSSGISEQYF
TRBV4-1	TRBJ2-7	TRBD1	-	TGCGCCAGCAGCCAGAACGGTATGGGGACAGGGAGCTCCTACGAGCAGTACTTC	CASSQNGMGTGSSYEQYF